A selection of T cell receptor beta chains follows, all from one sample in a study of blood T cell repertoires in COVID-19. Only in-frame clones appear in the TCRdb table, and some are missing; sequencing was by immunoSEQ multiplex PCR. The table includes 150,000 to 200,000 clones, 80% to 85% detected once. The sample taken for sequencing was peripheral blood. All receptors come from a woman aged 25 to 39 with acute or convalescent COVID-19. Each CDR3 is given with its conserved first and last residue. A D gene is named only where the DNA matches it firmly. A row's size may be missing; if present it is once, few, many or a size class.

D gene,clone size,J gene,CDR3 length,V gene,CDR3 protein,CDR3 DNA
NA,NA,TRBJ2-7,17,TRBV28,CASSSGTRIFSSYEQYF,TGTGCCAGTTCTTCCGGGACAAGGATTTTTAGCTCCTACGAGCAGTACTTC
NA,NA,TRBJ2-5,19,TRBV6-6,CASSYPLPPLAGTQETQYF,TGTGCCAGCAGCTACCCGCTACCTCCTCTGGCGGGGACCCAAGAGACCCAGTACTTC
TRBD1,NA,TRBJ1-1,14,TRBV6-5,CASGDRGRNTEAFF,TGTGCCAGCGGAGACAGGGGTCGAAACACTGAAGCTTTCTTT
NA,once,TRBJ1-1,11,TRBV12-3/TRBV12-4,CASSSSPEAFF,TGTGCCAGCAGTTCGTCCCCTGAAGCTTTCTTT
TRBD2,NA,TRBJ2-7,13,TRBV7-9,CASSLGTRGEQYF,TGTGCCAGCAGCCTAGGGACTAGAGGCGAGCAGTACTTC
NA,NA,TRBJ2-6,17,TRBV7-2,CASSFRPGISGANVLTF,TGTGCCAGCAGCTTTCGTCCAGGGATCTCTGGGGCCAACGTCCTGACTTTC
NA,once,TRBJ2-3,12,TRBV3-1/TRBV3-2,CASSPGTDTQYF,TGTGCCAGCAGCCCGGGGACAGATACGCAGTATTTT
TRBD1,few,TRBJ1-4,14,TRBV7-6,CASSVDRVNEKLFF,TGTGCCAGCAGCGTTGACAGGGTAAATGAAAAACTGTTTTTT
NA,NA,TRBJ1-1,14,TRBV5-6,CASRLPGGNTEAFF,TGTGCCAGCAGACTTCCGGGGGGGAACACTGAAGCTTTCTTT
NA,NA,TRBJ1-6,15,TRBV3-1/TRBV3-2,CASSLTTVYNSPLHF,TGTGCCAGCAGCTTAACAACAGTTTACAATTCACCCCTCCACTTT
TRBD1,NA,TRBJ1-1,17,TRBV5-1,CASSFTGTGRRNTEAFF,TGCGCCAGCAGCTTCACCGGGACAGGGAGGCGGAACACTGAAGCTTTCTTT
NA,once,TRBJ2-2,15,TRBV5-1,CASSSDTLSTGELFF,TGCGCCAGCAGCTCGGACACTTTATCCACCGGGGAGCTGTTTTTT
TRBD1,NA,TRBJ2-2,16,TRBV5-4,CASKPGQGVETGELFF,TGTGCCAGCAAACCGGGACAGGGTGTCGAGACCGGGGAGCTGTTTTTT
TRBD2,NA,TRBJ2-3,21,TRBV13,CASSSRTETSGSVLSTDTQYF,TGTGCCAGCAGCTCCCGAACAGAAACTAGCGGGAGTGTCCTGAGCACAGATACGCAGTATTTT
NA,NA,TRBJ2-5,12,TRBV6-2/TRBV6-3,CASSQQRETQYF,TGTGCCAGCAGCCAGCAACGAGAGACCCAGTACTTC
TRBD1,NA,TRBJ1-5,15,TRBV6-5,CASSWTGGNNQPQHF,TGTGCCAGCAGCTGGACAGGGGGAAACAATCAGCCCCAGCATTTT
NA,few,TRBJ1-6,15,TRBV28,CASIPSGAGNSPLHF,TGTGCCAGCATTCCTTCAGGGGCCGGTAATTCACCCCTCCACTTT
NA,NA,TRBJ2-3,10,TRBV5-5,CASPVDTQYF,TGTGCCAGCCCGGTAGATACGCAGTATTTT
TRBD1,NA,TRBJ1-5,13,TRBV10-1,CASSEQGNQPQHF,TGCGCCAGCAGTGAACAGGGGAATCAGCCCCAGCATTTT
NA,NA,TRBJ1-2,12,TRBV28,CASTIWGAGYTF,TGTGCCAGCACCATCTGGGGAGCTGGCTACACCTTC
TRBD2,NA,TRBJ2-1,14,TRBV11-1,CASSSLAGGGEQFF,TGTGCCAGCAGCTCCCTAGCGGGGGGGGGTGAGCAGTTCTTC
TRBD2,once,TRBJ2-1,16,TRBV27,CASSLLAGVTYNEQFF,TGTGCCAGCAGTTTACTAGCGGGAGTTACCTACAATGAGCAGTTCTTC
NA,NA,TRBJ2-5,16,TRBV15,CATSIVIKQGPETQYF,TGTGCCACCAGCATAGTCATTAAACAGGGTCCCGAGACCCAGTACTTC
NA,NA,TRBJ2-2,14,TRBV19,CASSIDPTRGELFF,TGTGCCAGTAGTATAGATCCCACTAGGGGGGAGCTGTTTTTT
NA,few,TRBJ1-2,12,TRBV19,CASRRGSRGYTF,TGTGCCAGTAGAAGAGGGTCGCGGGGCTACACCTTC
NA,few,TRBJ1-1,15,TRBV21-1,CASRSERRRNTEAFF,TGTGCCAGCAGGTCCGAGCGGCGAAGGAACACTGAAGCTTTCTTT
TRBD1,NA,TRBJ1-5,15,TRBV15,CATSRNRTGYQPQHF,TGTGCCACCAGCAGAAACAGGACAGGATATCAGCCCCAGCATTTT
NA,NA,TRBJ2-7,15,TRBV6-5,CASSRSGQGSYEQYF,TGTGCCAGCAGTCGCTCCGGGCAGGGATCCTACGAGCAGTACTTC
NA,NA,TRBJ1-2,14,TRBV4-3,CASSQDSHSYGYTF,TGCGCCAGCAGCCAAGATAGTCACTCCTATGGCTACACCTTC
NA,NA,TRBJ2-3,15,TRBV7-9,CASSLGGSLWDTQYF,TGTGCCAGCAGCCTTGGAGGGTCCTTGTGGGATACGCAGTATTTT
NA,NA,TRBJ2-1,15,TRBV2,CASSAGQQGRNEQFF,TGTGCCAGCAGTGCTGGGCAACAGGGTAGGAATGAGCAGTTCTTC
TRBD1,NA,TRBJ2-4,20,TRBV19,CASSINWGQGLSRGKNIQYF,TGTGCCAGTAGTATAAACTGGGGACAGGGGCTTTCGAGGGGCAAAAACATTCAGTACTTC
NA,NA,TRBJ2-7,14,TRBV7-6,CASSLGGTPIEQYF,TGTGCCAGCAGCTTAGGTGGGACACCCATCGAGCAGTACTTC
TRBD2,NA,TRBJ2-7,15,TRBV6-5,CASSLGLAGSGEQYF,TGTGCCAGCAGTTTGGGACTAGCGGGGTCGGGCGAGCAGTACTTC
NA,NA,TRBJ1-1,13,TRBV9,CASSVGEWTEAFF,TGTGCCAGCAGCGTAGGGGAGTGGACTGAAGCTTTCTTT
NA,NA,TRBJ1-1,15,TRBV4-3,CASSQVGSARTEAFF,TGCGCCAGCAGCCAAGTTGGGAGCGCGAGAACTGAAGCTTTCTTT
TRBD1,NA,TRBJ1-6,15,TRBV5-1,CASTLLQGADSPLHF,TGCGCCAGCACCCTTTTACAGGGGGCTGATTCACCCCTCCACTTT
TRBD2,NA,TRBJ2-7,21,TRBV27,CASSFLPPHLNPTSGKNEQYF,TGTGCCAGCAGTTTCCTCCCTCCCCATCTTAATCCGACTAGCGGGAAGAACGAGCAGTACTTC
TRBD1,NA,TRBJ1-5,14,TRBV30,CAWSTGTGGRPQHF,TGTGCCTGGAGCACCGGGACAGGGGGTAGGCCCCAGCATTTT
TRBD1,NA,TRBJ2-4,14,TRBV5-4,CASSSGQGRSIQYF,TGTGCCAGCAGCTCCGGACAGGGGAGGAGCATTCAGTACTTC
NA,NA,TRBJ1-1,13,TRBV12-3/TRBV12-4,CASSLSEKTEAFF,TGTGCCAGCAGTTTGAGCGAGAAAACTGAAGCTTTCTTT
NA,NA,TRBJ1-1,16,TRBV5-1,CASERTGKVANTEAFF,TGCGCCAGCGAACGAACAGGGAAGGTTGCGAACACTGAAGCTTTCTTT
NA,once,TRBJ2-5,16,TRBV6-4,CASSDSKRSRRETQYF,TGTGCCAGCAGTGACTCGAAGAGAAGCCGGAGAGAGACCCAGTACTTC
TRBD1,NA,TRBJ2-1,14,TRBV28,CASSLDRGGDEQFF,TGTGCCAGCAGTTTAGACAGGGGCGGCGATGAGCAGTTCTTC
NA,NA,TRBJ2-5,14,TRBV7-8,CASSSGAIGETQYF,TGTGCCAGCAGCTCTGGGGCGATTGGGGAGACCCAGTACTTC
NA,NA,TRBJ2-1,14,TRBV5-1,CASTQYPSYNEQFF,TGCGCCAGCACTCAGTACCCCTCCTACAATGAGCAGTTCTTC
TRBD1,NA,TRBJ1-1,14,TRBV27,CASIGQVGETEAFF,TGTGCCAGCATAGGACAGGTGGGGGAAACTGAAGCTTTCTTT
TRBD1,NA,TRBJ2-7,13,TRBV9,CASSVEQGGEQYF,TGTGCCAGCAGCGTCGAACAGGGGGGCGAGCAGTACTTC
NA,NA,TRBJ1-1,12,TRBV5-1,CASTGENTEAFF,TGCGCCAGCACGGGGGAGAACACTGAAGCTTTCTTT
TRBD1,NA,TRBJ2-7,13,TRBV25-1,CARRGQEYNEQYF,TGTGCCAGGAGGGGACAGGAATACAACGAGCAGTACTTC
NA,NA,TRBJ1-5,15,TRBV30,CAWRRGGKTFQPQHF,TGTGCCTGGAGGAGGGGGGGAAAGACATTCCAGCCCCAGCATTTT
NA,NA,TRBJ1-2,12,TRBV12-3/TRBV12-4,CAITTAAFGYTF,TGTGCCATAACGACAGCCGCTTTTGGCTACACCTTC
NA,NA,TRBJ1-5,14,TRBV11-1,CASSLTGGNQPQHF,TGTGCCAGCAGCCTAACCGGGGGCAATCAGCCCCAGCATTTT
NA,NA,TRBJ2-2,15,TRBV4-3,CASSQSERFTGELFF,TGCGCCAGCAGCCAGAGTGAGCGTTTCACCGGGGAGCTGTTTTTT
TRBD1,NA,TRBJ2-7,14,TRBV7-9,CASSRDRNSYEQYF,TGTGCCAGCAGCCGGGACAGAAACTCCTACGAGCAGTACTTC
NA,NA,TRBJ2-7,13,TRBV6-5,CASTTGDFYEQYF,TGTGCCAGCACTACAGGGGACTTCTACGAGCAGTACTTC
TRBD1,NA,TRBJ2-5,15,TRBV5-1,CASSPRPGGFETQYF,TGCGCCAGCAGTCCCCGGCCAGGGGGCTTTGAGACCCAGTACTTC
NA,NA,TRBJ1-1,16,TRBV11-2,CASSLAPAGLLTEAFF,TGTGCCAGCAGCTTAGCCCCAGCAGGGCTTCTCACTGAAGCTTTCTTT
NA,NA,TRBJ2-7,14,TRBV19,CASSIGQGGYEQYF,TGTGCCAGTAGTATAGGACAGGGAGGCTACGAGCAGTACTTC
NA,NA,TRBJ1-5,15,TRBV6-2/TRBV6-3,CASSYWAGLDQPQHF,TGTGCCAGCAGTTATTGGGCAGGGTTGGATCAGCCCCAGCATTTT